This T cell receptor (beta chain) stems from a study of T cell repertoires in cytomegalovirus infection. Study details: CMV infection and matching HLA type were both indicated by public TCR beta signatures.

CDR1 and CDR2 (germline): SEHNR, FQNEAQ (reference sequence). This CDR3 is 12 amino acids long. Trimming took off 5 bases at V and 4 bases at J, with 6 bases between the two ends. Each CDR3 protein gets one entry after TCRdb re-called the reads with MiXCR. Of hundreds of thousands of distinct CDR3 sequences in the sample, approximately 24% were seen once. The table lists this clonotype with a few counts. The origin of this receptor is a human donor in good health (CMV status not recorded). Some clones in this sample may be carry-over from other donors' samples. V and J are TRBV7-9 and TRBJ1-3; D remains ambiguous. Sample: CD8+ T cells from PBMCs. For the CDR3, the DNA is TGTGCCAGCAGCGGAAGGGGAAACACCATATATTTT. Amino acids: CASSGRGNTIYF.